The T cell receptor beta chain described here comes from a study of naive and memory T cell subsets. Study results and caveats: Clonotypes are single alpha or beta chains, not paired receptors.

Per the germline V gene, CDR1 is ENHRY and CDR2 is SYGVKD. V dropped 8 bases and J dropped 8; count of bases not matched to a gene: 14. The CDR3 totals 15 residues. After CD4 positive bead selection, the CD4-negative fraction gave CD8 T cells. For this clonotype: Antigen specificity is unknown.

An equimolar mix of two oligonucleotides served as the beta constant-region primer for TRBC1 and TRBC2. The ligated cDNA underwent four PCR rounds using SP2 and nested alpha and beta constant-region primers. An oligonucleotide with the SP2 primer and a 12-nucleotide UMI was ligated to the cDNA 3' end. TCRdb reprocessed the UMI-ligation and nested PCR reads via MiXCR and lists one record per CDR3 protein. The sample holds tens of thousands of distinct CDR3 sequences; approximately 17% are singletons and the top ten take 3.4%. The chain recombines TRBV10-3 with TRBJ2-1; 8 nucleotides agree with TRBD2. The receptor was derived from a human donor in good health. Sequenced material: effector memory CD4+ T cells from blood. Subset indicated: effector memory, CD45RA- CD27-. The CDR3 nucleotides read TGTGCCATCGGTCCGGCGGGAGGTATTGGGTATGAGCAGTTCTTC. As protein: CAIGPAGGIGYEQFF.